Listed here is a single T cell receptor beta chain. In the original workflow: It was from reference gene primer amplification that nucleated cell counts were estimated. TCRdb's copy holds only in-frame clones and misses some; the assay was immunoSEQ multiplex PCR. From that table come the V and J calls and clone size; the DNA was used to work out D and trimming. Of about 220,000 clones in the sample, around 85% were seen once. In germline, CDR1 is SGHAT, CDR2 FQNNGV. This CDR3 is built from 17 residues. The ends lost 1 base at V and 6 bases at J; junction bases unmatched: 7. The source of the sample is a study of blood T cell repertoires in COVID-19.

The source material was peripheral blood. The chain employs TRBV11-2 and TRBJ2-3, with 13 bases fitting TRBD2. The sequence was collected from a human donor in a cohort sampled during active COVID-19. For the CDR3, the DNA is TGTGCCAGCAGCTTAGGCACTAGCGGGAGGGCATTGGATACGCAGTATTTT. Its protein product is CASSLGTSGRALDTQYF.